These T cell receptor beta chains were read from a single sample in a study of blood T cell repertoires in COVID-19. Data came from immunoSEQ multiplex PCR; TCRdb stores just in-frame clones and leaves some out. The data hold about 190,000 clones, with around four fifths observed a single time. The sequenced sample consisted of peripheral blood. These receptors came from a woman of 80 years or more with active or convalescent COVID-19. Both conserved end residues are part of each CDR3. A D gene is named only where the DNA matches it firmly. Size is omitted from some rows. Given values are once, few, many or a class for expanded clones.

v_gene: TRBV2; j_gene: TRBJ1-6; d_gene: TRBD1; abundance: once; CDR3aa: CASNLRQGNSPLHF; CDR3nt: TGTGCCAGCAATTTGCGACAGGGTAACTCACCCCTCCACTTT
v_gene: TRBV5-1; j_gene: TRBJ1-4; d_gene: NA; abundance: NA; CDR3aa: CASGTGTNEKLFF; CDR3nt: TGCGCCAGCGGAACAGGGACCAATGAAAAACTGTTTTTT
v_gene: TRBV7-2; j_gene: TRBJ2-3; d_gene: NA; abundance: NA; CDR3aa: CASSLGRGAFTDTQYF; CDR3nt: TGTGCCAGCAGCTTAGGTCGGGGGGCCTTCACAGATACGCAGTATTTT
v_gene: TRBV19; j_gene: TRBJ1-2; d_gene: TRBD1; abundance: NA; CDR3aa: CASSSGDSLGGIYGYTF; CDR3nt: TGTGCCAGTAGTTCCGGGGACAGCCTAGGCGGGATTTATGGCTACACCTTC
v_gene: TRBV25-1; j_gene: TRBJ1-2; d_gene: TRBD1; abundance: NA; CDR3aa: CASSEYSGGYGYTF; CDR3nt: TGTGCCAGCAGTGAATATTCAGGGGGCTATGGCTACACCTTC
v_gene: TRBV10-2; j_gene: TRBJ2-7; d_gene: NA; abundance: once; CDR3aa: CASSAGDEQYF; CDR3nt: TGCGCCAGCAGTGCCGGGGACGAGCAGTACTTC
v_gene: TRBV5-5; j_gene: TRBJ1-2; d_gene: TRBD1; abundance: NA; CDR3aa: CASSPRTGGGGYGYTF; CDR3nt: TGTGCCAGCAGCCCCCGGACAGGTGGCGGCGGCTATGGCTACACCTTC
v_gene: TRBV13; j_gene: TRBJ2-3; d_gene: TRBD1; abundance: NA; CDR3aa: CASSRDRGRTDTQYF; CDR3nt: TGTGCCAGCAGCCGGGACAGGGGGCGAACAGATACGCAGTATTTT
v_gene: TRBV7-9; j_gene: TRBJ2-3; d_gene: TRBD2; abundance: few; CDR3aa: CASSLLAGGPPTDTQYF; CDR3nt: TGTGCCAGCAGCTTGTTAGCGGGGGGCCCCCCCACAGATACGCAGTATTTT
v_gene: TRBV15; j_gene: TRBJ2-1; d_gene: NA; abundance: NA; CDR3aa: CATSRDLTAEQFF; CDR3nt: TGTGCCACCAGCAGAGATTTAACAGCTGAGCAGTTCTTC
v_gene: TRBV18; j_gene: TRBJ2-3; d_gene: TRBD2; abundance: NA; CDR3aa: CASQRGLAGPDTQYF; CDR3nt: TGTGCCAGCCAAAGGGGACTAGCGGGGCCAGATACGCAGTATTTT
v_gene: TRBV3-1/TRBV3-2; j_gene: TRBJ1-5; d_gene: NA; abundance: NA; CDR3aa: CASSQVTGINQPQHF; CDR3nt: TGTGCCAGCAGCCAAGTTACAGGGATCAATCAGCCCCAGCATTTT
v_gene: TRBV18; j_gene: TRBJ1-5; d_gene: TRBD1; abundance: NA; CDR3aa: CASSRGTGSGSSNQPQHF; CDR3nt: TGTGCCAGCTCGCGGGGGACAGGGAGCGGTAGTAGCAATCAGCCCCAGCATTTT
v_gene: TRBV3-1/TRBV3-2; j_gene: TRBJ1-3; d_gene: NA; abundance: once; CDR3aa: CASSHWRGQRNTIYF; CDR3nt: TGTGCCAGCAGCCATTGGCGGGGGCAAAGAAACACCATATATTTT
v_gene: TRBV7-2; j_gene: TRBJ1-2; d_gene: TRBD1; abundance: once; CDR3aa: CASSDLPGQPLGYTF; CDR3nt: TGTGCCAGCAGCGATCTTCCGGGACAGCCATTAGGCTACACCTTC
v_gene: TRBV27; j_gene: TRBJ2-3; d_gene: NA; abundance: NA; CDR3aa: CASRRQDRDTQYF; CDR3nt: TGTGCCAGCAGAAGACAGGATAGGGACACGCAGTATTTT
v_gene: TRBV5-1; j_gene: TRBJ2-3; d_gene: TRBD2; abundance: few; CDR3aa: CASSSLRTSGSSTDTQYF; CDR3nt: TGCGCCAGCAGCTCTCTCCGGACTAGCGGGTCCAGCACAGATACGCAGTATTTT
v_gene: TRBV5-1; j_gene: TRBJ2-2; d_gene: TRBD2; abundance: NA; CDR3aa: CASSLAANTGELFF; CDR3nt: TGCGCCAGCAGCCTAGCGGCGAACACCGGGGAGCTGTTTTTT
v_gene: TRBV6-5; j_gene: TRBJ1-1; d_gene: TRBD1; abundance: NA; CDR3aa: CASSSGQGATEAFF; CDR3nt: TGTGCCAGCAGCTCGGGACAGGGGGCGACTGAAGCTTTCTTT
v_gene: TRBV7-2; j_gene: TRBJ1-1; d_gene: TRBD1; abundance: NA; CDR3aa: CASSLVQGGGSKAFF; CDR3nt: TGTGCCAGCAGCTTGGTCCAGGGGGGTGGATCAAAAGCTTTCTTT
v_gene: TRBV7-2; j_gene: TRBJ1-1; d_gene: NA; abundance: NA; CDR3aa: CASSPRFQNTEAFF; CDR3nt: TGTGCCAGCAGCCCGCGTTTTCAGAACACTGAAGCTTTCTTT
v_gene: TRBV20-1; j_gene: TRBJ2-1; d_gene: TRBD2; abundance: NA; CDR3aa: CSAGTSNEQFF; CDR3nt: TGCAGTGCTGGGACTAGTAATGAGCAGTTCTTC
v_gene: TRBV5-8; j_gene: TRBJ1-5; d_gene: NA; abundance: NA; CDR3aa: CASSALGTPQHF; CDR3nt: TGTGCCAGCAGCGCGCTAGGGACTCCCCAGCATTTT
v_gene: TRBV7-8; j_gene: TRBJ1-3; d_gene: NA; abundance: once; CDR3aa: CASSARWIAGNTIYF; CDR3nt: TGTGCCAGCAGCGCCAGGTGGATCGCTGGAAACACCATATATTTT
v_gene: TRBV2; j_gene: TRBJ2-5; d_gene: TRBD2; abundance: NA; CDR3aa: CASSETASGFQETQYF; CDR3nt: TGTGCCAGCAGTGAAACGGCTAGCGGATTCCAAGAGACCCAGTACTTC
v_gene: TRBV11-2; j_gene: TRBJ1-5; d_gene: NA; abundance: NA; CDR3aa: CASSLTGSADQPQHF; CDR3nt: TGTGCCAGCAGCTTGACAGGATCAGCCGATCAGCCCCAGCATTTT
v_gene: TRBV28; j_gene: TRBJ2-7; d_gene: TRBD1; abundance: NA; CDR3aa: CASSLGDRFYEQYF; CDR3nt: TGTGCCAGCAGCCTGGGGGACAGGTTCTACGAGCAGTACTTC
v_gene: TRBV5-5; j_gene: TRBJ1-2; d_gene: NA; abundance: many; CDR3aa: CASSFGVRPGSNYGYTF; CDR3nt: TGTGCCAGCAGCTTCGGTGTGAGGCCAGGGTCTAACTATGGCTACACCTTC
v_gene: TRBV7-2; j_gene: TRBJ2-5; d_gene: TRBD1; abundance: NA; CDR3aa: CASSSGAGVRGKETQYF; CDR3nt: TGTGCCAGCAGCTCAGGCGCCGGGGTCAGGGGGAAAGAGACCCAGTACTTC
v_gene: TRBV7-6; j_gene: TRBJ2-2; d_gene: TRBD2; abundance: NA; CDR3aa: CASSLVQGTSGGARGTGELFF; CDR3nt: TGTGCCAGCAGCTTAGTGCAGGGGACTAGCGGGGGGGCCCGCGGCACCGGGGAGCTGTTTTTT
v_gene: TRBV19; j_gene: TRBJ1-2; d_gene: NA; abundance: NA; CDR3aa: CASVSFNYGYTF; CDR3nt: TGTGCCAGTGTCTCCTTTAACTATGGCTACACCTTC
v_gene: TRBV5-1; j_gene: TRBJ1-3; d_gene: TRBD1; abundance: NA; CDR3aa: CASSYNTGGEGNTIYF; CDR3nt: TGCGCCAGCAGCTACAATACAGGGGGCGAAGGAAACACCATATATTTT
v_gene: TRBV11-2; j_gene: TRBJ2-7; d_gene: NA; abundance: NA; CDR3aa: CASRSTPYEQYF; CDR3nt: TGTGCCAGCAGGAGTACGCCGTACGAGCAGTACTTC
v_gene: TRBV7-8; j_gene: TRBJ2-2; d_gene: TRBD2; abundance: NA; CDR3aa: CASSIAGTSVGELFF; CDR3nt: TGTGCCAGCAGTATAGCGGGGACAAGCGTCGGGGAGCTGTTTTTT
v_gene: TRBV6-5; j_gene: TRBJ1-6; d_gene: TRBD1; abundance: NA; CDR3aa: CASTTGTGGNSPLHF; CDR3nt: TGTGCCAGCACGACTGGGACAGGTGGAAATTCACCCCTCCACTTT
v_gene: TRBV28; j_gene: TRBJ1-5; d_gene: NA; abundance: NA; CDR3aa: CASLPQGRGNQPQHF; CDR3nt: TGTGCCAGCTTACCACAAGGACGGGGTAATCAGCCCCAGCATTTT